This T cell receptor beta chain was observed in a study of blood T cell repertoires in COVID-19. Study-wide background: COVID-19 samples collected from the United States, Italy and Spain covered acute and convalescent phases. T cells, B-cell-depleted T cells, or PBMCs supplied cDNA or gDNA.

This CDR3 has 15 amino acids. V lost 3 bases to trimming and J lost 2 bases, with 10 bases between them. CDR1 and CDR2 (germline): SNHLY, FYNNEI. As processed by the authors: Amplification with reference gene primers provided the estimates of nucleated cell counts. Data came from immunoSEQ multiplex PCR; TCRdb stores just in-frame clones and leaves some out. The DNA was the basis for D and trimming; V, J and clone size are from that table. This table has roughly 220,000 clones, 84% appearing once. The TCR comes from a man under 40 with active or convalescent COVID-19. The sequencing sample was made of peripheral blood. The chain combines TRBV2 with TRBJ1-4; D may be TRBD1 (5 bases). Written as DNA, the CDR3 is TGTGCCAGCAGTGATGCGGGGCTGACTAATGAAAAACTGTTTTTT. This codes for CASSDAGLTNEKLFF.